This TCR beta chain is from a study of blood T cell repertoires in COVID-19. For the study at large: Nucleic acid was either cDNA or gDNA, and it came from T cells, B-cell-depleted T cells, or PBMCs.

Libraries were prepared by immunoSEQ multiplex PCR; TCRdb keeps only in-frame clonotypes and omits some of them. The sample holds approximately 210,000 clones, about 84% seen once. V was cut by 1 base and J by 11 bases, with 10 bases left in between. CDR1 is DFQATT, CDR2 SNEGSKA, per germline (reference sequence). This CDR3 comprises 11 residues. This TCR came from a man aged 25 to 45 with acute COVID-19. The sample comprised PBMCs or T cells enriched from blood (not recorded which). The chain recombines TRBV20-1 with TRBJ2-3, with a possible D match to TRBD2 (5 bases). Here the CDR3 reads CSARAPDWQYF. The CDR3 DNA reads TGCAGTGCTAGAGCCCCGGACTGGCAGTATTTT.